Included here is one TCR beta chain sequence, with context. This sample is drawn from a study of technical replicates of blood from several donors. The method was immunoSEQ multiplex PCR; TCRdb's version includes in-frame clones alone and lacks a portion of them. The sample includes approximately 97,000 clones, about 95% of them seen just once. The CDR3 sequence is 17 residues long. The V end was cut by 6 bases, the J end by 3 bases, with 21 bases between. Germline V gene sequence: CDR1 PRHDT, CDR2 FYEKMQ (reference sequence). The rearrangement links TRBV13 to TRBJ2-1; a possible D gene is TRBD1 (6 bases). Sequencing was done on a sample of T cells isolated from PBMCs. This TCR was recovered from a human donor in good health. CDR3 DNA sequence: TGTGCCAGCAGGGGGGCTTTTTGGCAGGGTTTCTACAATGAGCAGTTCTTC. Amino acids: CASRGAFWQGFYNEQFF.